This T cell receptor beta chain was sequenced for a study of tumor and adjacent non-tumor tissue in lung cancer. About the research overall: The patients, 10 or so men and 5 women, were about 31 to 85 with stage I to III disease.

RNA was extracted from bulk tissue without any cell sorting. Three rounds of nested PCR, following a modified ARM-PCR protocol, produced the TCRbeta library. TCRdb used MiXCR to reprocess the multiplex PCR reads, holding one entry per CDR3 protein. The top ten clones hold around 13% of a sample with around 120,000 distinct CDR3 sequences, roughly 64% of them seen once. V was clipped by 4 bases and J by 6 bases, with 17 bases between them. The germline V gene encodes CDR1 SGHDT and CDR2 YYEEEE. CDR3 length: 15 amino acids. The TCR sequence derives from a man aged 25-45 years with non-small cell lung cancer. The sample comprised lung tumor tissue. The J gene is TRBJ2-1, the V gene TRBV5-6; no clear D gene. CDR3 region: CASSPVNPGFNEQFF. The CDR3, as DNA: TGTGCCAGCAGCCCGGTGAACCCCGGGTTCAATGAGCAGTTCTTC.